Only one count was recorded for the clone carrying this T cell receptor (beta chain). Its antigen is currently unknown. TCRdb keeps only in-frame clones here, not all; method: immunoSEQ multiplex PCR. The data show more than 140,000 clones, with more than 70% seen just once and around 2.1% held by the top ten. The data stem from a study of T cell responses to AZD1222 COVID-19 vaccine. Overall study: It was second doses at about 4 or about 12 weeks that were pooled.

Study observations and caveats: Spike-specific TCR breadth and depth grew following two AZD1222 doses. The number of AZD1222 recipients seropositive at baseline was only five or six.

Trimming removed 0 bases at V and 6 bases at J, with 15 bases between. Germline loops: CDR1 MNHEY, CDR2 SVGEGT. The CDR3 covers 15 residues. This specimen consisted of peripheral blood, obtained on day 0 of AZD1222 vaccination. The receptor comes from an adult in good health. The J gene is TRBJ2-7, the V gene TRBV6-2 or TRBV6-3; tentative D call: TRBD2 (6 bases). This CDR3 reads CASSYSGGRIREQYF. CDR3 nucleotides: TGTGCCAGCAGTTACTCAGGAGGGAGGATCCGCGAGCAGTACTTC.